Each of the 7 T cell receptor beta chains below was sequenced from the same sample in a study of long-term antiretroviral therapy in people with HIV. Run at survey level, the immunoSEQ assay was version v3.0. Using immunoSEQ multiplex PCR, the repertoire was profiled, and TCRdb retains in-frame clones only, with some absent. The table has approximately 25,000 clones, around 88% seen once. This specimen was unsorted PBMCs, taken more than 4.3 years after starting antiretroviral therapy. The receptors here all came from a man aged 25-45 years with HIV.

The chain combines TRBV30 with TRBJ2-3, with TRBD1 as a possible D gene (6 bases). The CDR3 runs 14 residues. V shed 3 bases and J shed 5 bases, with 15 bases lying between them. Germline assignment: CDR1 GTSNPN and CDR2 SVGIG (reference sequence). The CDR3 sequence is CAWSYQTGKDTQYF. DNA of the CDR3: TGTGCCTGGAGCTACCAAACAGGGAAAGATACGCAGTATTTT.

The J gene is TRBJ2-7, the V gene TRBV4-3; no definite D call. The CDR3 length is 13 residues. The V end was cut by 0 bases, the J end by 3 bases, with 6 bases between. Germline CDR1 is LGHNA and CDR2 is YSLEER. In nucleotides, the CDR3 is TGCGCCAGCAGCCAAGACAGAAACTACGAGCAGTACTTC. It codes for CASSQDRNYEQYF.

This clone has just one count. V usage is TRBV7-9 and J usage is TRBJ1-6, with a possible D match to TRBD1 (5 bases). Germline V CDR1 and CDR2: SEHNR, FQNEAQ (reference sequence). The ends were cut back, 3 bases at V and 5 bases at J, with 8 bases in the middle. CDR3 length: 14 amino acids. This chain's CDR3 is CASSFWGNNSPLHF. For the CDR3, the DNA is TGTGCCAGCAGCTTTTGGGGCAATAATTCACCCCTCCACTTT.

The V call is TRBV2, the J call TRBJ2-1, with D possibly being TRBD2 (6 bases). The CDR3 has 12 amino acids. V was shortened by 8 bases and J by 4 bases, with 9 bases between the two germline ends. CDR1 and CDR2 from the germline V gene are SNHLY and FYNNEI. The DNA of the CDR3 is TGTGCCAGCGGTAGCGGTTACAATGAGCAGTTCTTC. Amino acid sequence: CASGSGYNEQFF.

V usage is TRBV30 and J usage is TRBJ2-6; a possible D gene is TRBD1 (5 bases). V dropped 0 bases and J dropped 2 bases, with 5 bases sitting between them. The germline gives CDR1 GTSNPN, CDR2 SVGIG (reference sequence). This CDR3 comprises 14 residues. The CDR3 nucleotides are TGTGCCTGGAGTGTAGGGGCTGGGGCCAACGTCCTGACTTTC. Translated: CAWSVGAGANVLTF.

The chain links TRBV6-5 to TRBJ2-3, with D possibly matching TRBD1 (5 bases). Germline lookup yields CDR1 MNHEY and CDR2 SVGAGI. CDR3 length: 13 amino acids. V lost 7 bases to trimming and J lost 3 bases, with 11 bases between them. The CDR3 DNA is TGTGCCAGCATCGGCCCAGGGACAGATACGCAGTATTTT. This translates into CASIGPGTDTQYF.

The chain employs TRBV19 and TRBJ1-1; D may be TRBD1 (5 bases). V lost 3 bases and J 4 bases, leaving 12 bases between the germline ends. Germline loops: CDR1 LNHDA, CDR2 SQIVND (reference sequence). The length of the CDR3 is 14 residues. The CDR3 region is CASSIGGDSTEAFF. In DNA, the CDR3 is TGTGCCAGTAGTATTGGTGGCGACAGCACTGAAGCTTTCTTT.